This TCR beta chain is from a study of patients and donors after allogeneic stem cell transplantation (dated by TCRdb to about 2020). The germline V gene yields SQVTM for CDR1 and ANQGSEA for CDR2. V and J lose 7 bases and 5 bases, and a span of 9 bases separates them. The CDR3 holds 11 amino acids from the cysteine to the phenylalanine. Here the CDR3 DNA is all that survives: 33 bases in frame from base 1. Notes on this clonotype: Its recognized antigen is unknown. No clone much larger than this one lies a single base away; base qualities are absent.

The protocol used for the library was RT-PCR. TCRdb shows the sequencer as NextSeq 550. TCRdb passed the public sequencing reads through fastp at Q25 and MiXCR, retaining productive beta sequences. Merged by CDR3 protein, the rows form single entries marked with the most common genes and DNA. For this sample there are about 110,000 distinct CDR3 sequences; around 38% appear just once. The ten largest clones represent around 25% of the sample. Sample: blood, either unsorted or a sorted T cell fraction (not recorded which). The receptor comes from a human donor who was either an allogeneic HSCT recipient or a stem cell or donor lymphocyte infusion donor (not recorded which). It is not recorded whose cells these are; they may come from a transplant donor. Here the chain combines TRBV29-1 and TRBJ2-1; the D gene cannot be resolved reliably. The DNA sequence is TGCAGCGAGCAGACCAACAATGAGCAGTTCTTC. Translated, it reads CSEQTNNEQFF.